Following are 5 T cell receptor beta chains from one sample sequenced in a study of control samples from healthy donors and cancer patients. The data were produced by immunoSEQ multiplex PCR, yet TCRdb's version contains in-frame clones alone and is incomplete. Of 100,000 to 150,000 clones in the sample, almost 95% were seen once. The sample consisted of PBMCs. The receptor source for this set is a man older than 75 with head and neck cancer.

This chain links TRBV15 with TRBJ1-2; tentatively, D is TRBD1 (6 bases). Germline CDR1 is LNHNV and CDR2 is YYDKDF (reference sequence). V dropped 0 bases and J dropped 4 bases, with 12 bases sitting between them. The CDR3 sequence is 15 residues long. The DNA of the CDR3 is TGTGCCACCAGCAGAGATGGCAGGGGCGGCTATGGCTACACCTTC. Translation: CATSRDGRGGYGYTF.

This sequence joins TRBV10-3 and TRBJ1-1, with a possible D match to TRBD1 (6 bases). V lost 5 bases to trimming and J lost 1 base, with 8 bases between them. The germline gives CDR1 ENHRY, CDR2 SYGVKD. This CDR3 region has 13 residues. CDR3 in DNA: TGTGCCATCAGTCGGACAGAGAACACTGAAGCTTTCTTT. Protein: CAISRTENTEAFF.

This chain joins TRBV6-1 and TRBJ1-5; the D gene is possibly TRBD1 (5 bases). Germline V CDR1 and CDR2: MNHNS, SASEGT. V was cut by 3 bases and J by 10 bases, with 16 bases left in between. The CDR3 is 14 residues long. CDR3 loop: CASSDLGTVAPQHF. CDR3 nucleotides: TGTGCCAGCAGTGATTTGGGGACGGTTGCACCCCAGCATTTT.

This chain uses TRBV30 with TRBJ2-7; perhaps D is TRBD1 or TRBD2 (5 bases each). The length of the CDR3 is 13 residues. V was clipped by 2 bases and J by 3 bases, with 11 bases between them. CDR1 and CDR2 from the germline V gene are GTSNPN and SVGIG (reference sequence). The CDR3 DNA follows: TGTGCCTGGAGTTCCGGGACCCGCTACGAGCAGTACTTC. Translated, it gives CAWSSGTRYEQYF.

This clone turned up a few times. This rearrangement joins TRBV30 to TRBJ1-6, with D maybe TRBD1 (5 bases). The CDR3 is 14 amino acids. Germline V lookup: CDR1 GTSNPN, CDR2 SVGIG (reference sequence). Trimming shortened V by 0 bases and J by 8 bases, and 11 bases separated the two germline ends. CDR3 bases: TGTGCCTGGAGTGTAACCGACAGTTATTCACCCCTCCACTTT. Translating it yields CAWSVTDSYSPLHF.